Included here is one T cell receptor (beta chain) sequence, with context. Starting from 450 to 500 ng of total RNA, TCR beta cDNA was produced with a primer in the constant region. Libraries of TCR beta came from three nested multiplex PCR rounds with slightly modified ARM-PCR. The first two PCR rounds, roughly 10 cycles each, used TRBV1-TRBV30 forward primers and a C-beta reverse primer. TCRdb fed the multiplex PCR reads into MiXCR, producing one record per CDR3 protein. The table has tens of thousands of distinct CDR3 sequences, 60% to 85% seen once; the top ten hold 29%. Unsorted bulk tissue, about 17-33 mg of it, served as the source for co-extraction of RNA and DNA. This specimen comes from a study of tumor-infiltrating lymphocytes in primary liver carcinoma. This CDR3 spans 15 amino acids. Germline-derived CDR1 and CDR2 are SGHDT and YYEEEE. With 3 bases removed from V and 3 bases from J, the gap between germline ends came to 13 bases.

The sequenced sample was liver tumor tissue from sampling region 5. Subset meaning: tumor region T5, tumor centre. The TCR sequence derives from a man aged 35-49 years with primary liver carcinoma and hepatitis B virus infection. The V call is TRBV5-6, the J call TRBJ2-1; no definite D call. CDR3 loop: CASSSLRTHYNEQFF. Written as DNA, the CDR3 is TGTGCCAGCAGCTCGTTACGGACCCACTACAATGAGCAGTTCTTC. Looking up the rest from reference TRBV5-6 and TRBJ2-1 gives the full variable domain: DAGVTQSPTHLIKTRGQQVTLRCSPKSGHDTVSWYQQALGQGPQFIFQYYEEEERQRGNFPDRFSGHQFPNYSSELNVNALLLGDSALYLCASSSLRTHYNEQFFGPGTRLTVL.